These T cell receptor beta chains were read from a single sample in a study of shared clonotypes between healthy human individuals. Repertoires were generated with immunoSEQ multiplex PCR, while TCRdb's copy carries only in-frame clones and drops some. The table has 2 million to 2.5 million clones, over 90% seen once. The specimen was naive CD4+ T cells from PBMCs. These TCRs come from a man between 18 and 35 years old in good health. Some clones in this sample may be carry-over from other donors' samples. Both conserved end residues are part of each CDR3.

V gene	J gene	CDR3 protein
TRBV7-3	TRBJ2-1	CASSLTAFSYNEQFF
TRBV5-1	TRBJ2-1	CASGKKLAGANNEQFF
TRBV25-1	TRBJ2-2	CASTAGGPNTGELFF
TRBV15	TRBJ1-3	CATSRDTGSGNTIYF
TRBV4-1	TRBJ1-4	CASSQTNRGGNEKLFF
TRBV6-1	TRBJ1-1	CASSERVDGGQAFF
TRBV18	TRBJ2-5	CASSPRRMTEQETQYF
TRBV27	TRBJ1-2	CASSRGGANYGYTF
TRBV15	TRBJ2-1	CATSKEWGLAAYNEQFF
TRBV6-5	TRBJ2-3	CATRAGGGTDTQYF
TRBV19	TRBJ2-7	CASSLAGQKSSYEQYF
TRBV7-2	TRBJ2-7	CASSLEWDPTYEQYF
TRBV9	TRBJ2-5	CASSVGQGRFGVETQYF
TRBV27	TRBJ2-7	CASSFRVPLYEQYF
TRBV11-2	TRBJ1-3	CASSLDINLGGNTIYF
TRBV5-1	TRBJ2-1	CASRRRASYNEQFF
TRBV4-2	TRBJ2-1	CASSLGGLRTNNEQFF
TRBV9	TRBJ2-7	CASSESGTTYEQYF